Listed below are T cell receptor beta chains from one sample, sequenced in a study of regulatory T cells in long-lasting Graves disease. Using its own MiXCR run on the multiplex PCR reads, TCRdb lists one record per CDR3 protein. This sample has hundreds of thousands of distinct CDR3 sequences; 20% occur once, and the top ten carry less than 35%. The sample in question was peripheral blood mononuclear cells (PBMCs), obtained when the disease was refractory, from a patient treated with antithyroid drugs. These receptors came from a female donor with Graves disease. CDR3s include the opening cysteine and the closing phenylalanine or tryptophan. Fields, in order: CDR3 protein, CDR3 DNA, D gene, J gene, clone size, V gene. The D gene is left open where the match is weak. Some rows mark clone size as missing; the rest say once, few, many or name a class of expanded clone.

CDR3aa: CASRVDRTFHEQYF; CDR3nt: TGTGCCAGCAGAGTCGACAGGACCTTCCACGAGCAGTACTTC; d_gene: NA; j_gene: TRBJ2-7; abundance: many; v_gene: TRBV2
CDR3aa: CATSAPFGQSGANVLTF; CDR3nt: TGTGCCACCAGTGCCCCCTTTGGGCAATCTGGGGCCAACGTCCTGACTTTC; d_gene: NA; j_gene: TRBJ2-6; abundance: NA; v_gene: TRBV24-1
CDR3aa: CASSPGLAGAKETQYF; CDR3nt: TGTGCCAGCAGTCCGGGACTAGCGGGAGCAAAAGAGACCCAGTACTTC; d_gene: TRBD2; j_gene: TRBJ2-5; abundance: many; v_gene: TRBV28
CDR3aa: CASSLVQGTTEAFF; CDR3nt: TGTGCCAGCAGTTTAGTTCAGGGAACCACTGAAGCTTTCTTT; d_gene: NA; j_gene: TRBJ1-1; abundance: many; v_gene: TRBV12-3/TRBV12-4
CDR3aa: CSATLKGQAPMNTEAFF; CDR3nt: TGCAGTGCTACGTTAAAAGGACAGGCCCCCATGAACACTGAAGCTTTCTTT; d_gene: TRBD1; j_gene: TRBJ1-1; abundance: many; v_gene: TRBV20-1
CDR3aa: CASSLSLGDYSSGNTIYF; CDR3nt: TGTGCCAGCAGCTTATCCCTGGGGGACTATAGCTCTGGAAACACCATATATTTT; d_gene: NA; j_gene: TRBJ1-3; abundance: NA; v_gene: TRBV7-9
CDR3aa: CASSIPGGQIEAFF; CDR3nt: TGTGCCAGCAGCATACCGGGGGGGCAGATTGAAGCCTTCTTT; d_gene: NA; j_gene: TRBJ1-1; abundance: NA; v_gene: TRBV11-2
CDR3aa: CASSYSDRADNGYTF; CDR3nt: TGTGCCAGCAGTTACTCCGACAGGGCGGATAATGGCTACACCTTC; d_gene: TRBD1; j_gene: TRBJ1-2; abundance: NA; v_gene: TRBV6-9
CDR3aa: CASFRVGQGTDEQFF; CDR3nt: TGTGCCAGCTTTCGGGTGGGACAGGGTACGGATGAGCAGTTCTTC; d_gene: TRBD1; j_gene: TRBJ2-1; abundance: few; v_gene: TRBV6-1
CDR3aa: CASSLKGTNYGYTF; CDR3nt: TGTGCCAGCAGCTTAAAGGGAACTAACTATGGCTACACCTTC; d_gene: NA; j_gene: TRBJ1-2; abundance: many; v_gene: TRBV7-2
CDR3aa: CATSDSGQGDTEAFF; CDR3nt: TGTGCCACCAGTGATTCGGGGCAGGGGGACACTGAAGCTTTCTTT; d_gene: TRBD1; j_gene: TRBJ1-1; abundance: many; v_gene: TRBV24-1
CDR3aa: CATRETGRPTEAFF; CDR3nt: TGTGCCACCAGGGAGACAGGCCGGCCCACTGAAGCTTTCTTT; d_gene: NA; j_gene: TRBJ1-1; abundance: few; v_gene: TRBV24-1
CDR3aa: CASSQGPGQGAHTEAFF; CDR3nt: TGCGCCAGCAGCCAAGGGCCGGGACAGGGGGCGCACACTGAAGCTTTCTTT; d_gene: TRBD1; j_gene: TRBJ1-1; abundance: NA; v_gene: TRBV4-3
CDR3aa: CAWSENAKKLFF; CDR3nt: TGTGCCTGGAGCGAAAACGCGAAAAAACTGTTTTTT; d_gene: NA; j_gene: TRBJ1-4; abundance: few; v_gene: TRBV30
CDR3aa: CASSLSGGYEQYF; CDR3nt: TGTGCCAGCAGCTTATCTGGGGGATACGAGCAGTACTTC; d_gene: NA; j_gene: TRBJ2-7; abundance: many; v_gene: TRBV7-9
CDR3aa: CASSLPGVPDTQYF; CDR3nt: TGTGCCAGCAGTTTGCCGGGAGTCCCAGATACGCAGTATTTT; d_gene: NA; j_gene: TRBJ2-3; abundance: NA; v_gene: TRBV28
CDR3aa: CATRGPVSNQPQHF; CDR3nt: TGTGCCACCAGGGGTCCCGTTAGCAATCAGCCCCAGCATTTT; d_gene: NA; j_gene: TRBJ1-5; abundance: many; v_gene: TRBV28
CDR3aa: CASRPTHYEQYF; CDR3nt: TGTGCCAGCAGACCTACACACTACGAGCAGTACTTC; d_gene: NA; j_gene: TRBJ2-7; abundance: many; v_gene: TRBV2
CDR3aa: CAWSVGPGIEQYF; CDR3nt: TGTGCCTGGAGTGTCGGGCCAGGGATCGAGCAGTACTTC; d_gene: NA; j_gene: TRBJ2-7; abundance: NA; v_gene: TRBV30
CDR3aa: CASHPGGSGNQPQHF; CDR3nt: TGTGCCAGCCATCCAGGAGGTTCGGGCAATCAGCCCCAGCATTTT; d_gene: NA; j_gene: TRBJ1-5; abundance: NA; v_gene: TRBV27
CDR3aa: CASSLSLGVETQYF; CDR3nt: TGTGCCAGCAGCTTGTCACTGGGTGTCGAGACCCAGTACTTC; d_gene: NA; j_gene: TRBJ2-5; abundance: many; v_gene: TRBV5-6
CDR3aa: CASSIGPALTYEQYF; CDR3nt: TGTGCCAGTAGTATCGGTCCGGCTTTGACCTACGAGCAGTACTTC; d_gene: NA; j_gene: TRBJ2-7; abundance: NA; v_gene: TRBV19
CDR3aa: CASSLDSVRETQYF; CDR3nt: TGTGCCAGCAGTTTAGATAGTGTGAGGGAGACCCAGTACTTC; d_gene: NA; j_gene: TRBJ2-5; abundance: NA; v_gene: TRBV12-3/TRBV12-4
CDR3aa: CASRGDSRETQYF; CDR3nt: TGTGCCAGCAGGGGAGACAGCAGAGAGACCCAGTACTTC; d_gene: NA; j_gene: TRBJ2-5; abundance: many; v_gene: TRBV12-3/TRBV12-4
CDR3aa: CASTALNRGHYGYTF; CDR3nt: TGCGCCAGCACCGCGCTTAACAGGGGGCATTATGGCTACACCTTC; d_gene: TRBD1; j_gene: TRBJ1-2; abundance: many; v_gene: TRBV10-2
CDR3aa: CASSYGVGFSGNTIYF; CDR3nt: TGTGCCAGCAGTTACGGAGTAGGATTCTCTGGAAACACCATATATTTT; d_gene: NA; j_gene: TRBJ1-3; abundance: NA; v_gene: TRBV6-2/TRBV6-3
CDR3aa: CASSYDSNQPQHF; CDR3nt: TGTGCCAGCAGTTACGATAGCAATCAGCCCCAGCATTTT; d_gene: NA; j_gene: TRBJ1-5; abundance: many; v_gene: TRBV12-3/TRBV12-4
CDR3aa: CASSFPGQNEKLFF; CDR3nt: TGTGCCAGCAGTTTTCCGGGACAGAATGAAAAACTGTTTTTT; d_gene: TRBD1; j_gene: TRBJ1-4; abundance: many; v_gene: TRBV6-5
CDR3aa: CAGQDSLYSNQPQHF; CDR3nt: TGTGCCGGACAGGACAGCCTGTATAGCAATCAGCCCCAGCATTTT; d_gene: TRBD1; j_gene: TRBJ1-5; abundance: NA; v_gene: TRBV19
CDR3aa: CASRTGSGGWNEQFF; CDR3nt: TGTGCCAGCAGGACAGGTAGCGGGGGGTGGAATGAGCAGTTCTTC; d_gene: TRBD2; j_gene: TRBJ2-1; abundance: NA; v_gene: TRBV2
CDR3aa: CASSYSFLQKRHNEQFF; CDR3nt: TGTGCCAGCAGTTACTCTTTCCTTCAGAAGCGGCACAATGAGCAGTTCTTC; d_gene: NA; j_gene: TRBJ2-1; abundance: NA; v_gene: TRBV6-2/TRBV6-3
CDR3aa: CASSRGLLAGGKTQYF; CDR3nt: TGTGCCAGCAGTCGGGGGCTACTAGCGGGAGGAAAGACCCAGTACTTC; d_gene: TRBD2; j_gene: TRBJ2-5; abundance: NA; v_gene: TRBV14
CDR3aa: CASSLIPKAFF; CDR3nt: TGTGCCAGCAGCTTAATTCCTAAAGCTTTCTTT; d_gene: NA; j_gene: TRBJ1-1; abundance: many; v_gene: TRBV7-9